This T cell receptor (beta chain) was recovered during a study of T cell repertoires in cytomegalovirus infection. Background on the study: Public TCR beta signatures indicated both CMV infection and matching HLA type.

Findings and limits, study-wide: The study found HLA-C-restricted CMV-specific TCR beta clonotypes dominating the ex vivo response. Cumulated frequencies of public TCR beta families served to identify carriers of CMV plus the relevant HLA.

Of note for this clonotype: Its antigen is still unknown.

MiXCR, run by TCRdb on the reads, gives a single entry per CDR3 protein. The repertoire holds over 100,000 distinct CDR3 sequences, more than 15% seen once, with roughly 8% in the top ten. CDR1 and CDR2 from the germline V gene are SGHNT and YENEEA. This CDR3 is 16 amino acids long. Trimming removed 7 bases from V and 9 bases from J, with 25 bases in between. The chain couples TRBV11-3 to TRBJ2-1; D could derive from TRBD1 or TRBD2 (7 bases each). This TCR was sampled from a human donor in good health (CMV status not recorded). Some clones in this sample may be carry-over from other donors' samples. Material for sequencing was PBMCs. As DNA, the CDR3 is TGTGCCAGCACCAAGGGGGCAGGGGAGGGAATAGGTGAGCAGTTCTTC. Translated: CASTKGAGEGIGEQFF.